These T cell receptor beta chains were read from a single sample in a study of cytomegalovirus exposure and HLA in healthy donors. Using immunoSEQ multiplex PCR, the repertoire was profiled, and TCRdb retains in-frame clones only, with some absent. Of around 140,000 clones in the sample, roughly 9.6% were seen once. Sample: PBMCs. These receptors all stem from a woman in her forties in good health and CMV-seropositive. CDR3s include the opening cysteine and the closing phenylalanine or tryptophan. The D gene is left open where the match is weak. Size is omitted from some rows. Given values are once, few, many or a class for expanded clones.

V	D	size	J	CDR3	DNA
TRBV7-2	.	few	TRBJ1-5	CASSLFISNQPQHF	TGTGCCAGCAGCTTATTTATAAGCAATCAGCCCCAGCATTTT
TRBV7-6	.	few	TRBJ2-7	CASSAGLRGDYEQYF	TGTGCCAGCAGCGCGGGGTTGCGGGGCGACTACGAGCAGTACTTC
TRBV18	.	.	TRBJ2-7	CASSPRVADSYEQYF	TGTGCCAGCTCACCGAGGGTCGCGGACTCCTACGAGCAGTACTTC
TRBV29-1	.	few	TRBJ1-2	CSVEMVAGGGYTF	TGCAGCGTTGAAATGGTAGCGGGGGGTGGCTACACCTTC
TRBV9	.	few	TRBJ1-2	CASSASSGGGYGYTF	TGTGCCAGCAGCGCGAGCTCCGGCGGCGGCTATGGCTACACCTTC
TRBV6-1	.	few	TRBJ2-3	CASSASEVPYTDTQYF	TGTGCCAGCAGTGCCTCCGAGGTTCCGTACACAGATACGCAGTATTTT
TRBV5-1	TRBD2	.	TRBJ2-2	CASSLKGLANTGELFF	TGCGCCAGCAGCTTAAAGGGACTAGCGAACACCGGGGAGCTGTTTTTT
TRBV5-1	TRBD1	.	TRBJ2-7	CASSAGTATYEQYF	TGCGCCAGCAGCGCAGGGACAGCAACCTACGAGCAGTACTTC
TRBV19	TRBD1	few	TRBJ1-3	CASSIDRARNTIYF	TGTGCCAGTAGCATCGACAGGGCGAGAAACACCATATATTTT
TRBV18	TRBD1	.	TRBJ1-1	CASSPNDRASNTEAFF	TGTGCCAGCTCACCAAATGACAGGGCCTCGAACACTGAAGCTTTCTTT
TRBV7-9	TRBD1	.	TRBJ1-2	CASSRGGAVDRGSGYTF	TGTGCCAGCAGCCGCGGGGGGGCGGTAGACAGGGGTTCTGGCTACACCTTC
TRBV7-2	.	.	TRBJ1-5	CASSLKPNQPQHF	TGTGCCAGCAGCTTAAAGCCTAATCAGCCCCAGCATTTT
TRBV2	.	few	TRBJ2-4	CASSEAPVAKNIQYF	TGTGCCAGCAGTGAAGCGCCAGTAGCCAAAAACATTCAGTACTTC
TRBV6-1	.	few	TRBJ2-1	CASSAQGPSYNEQFF	TGTGCCAGCAGTGCACAGGGACCCTCCTACAATGAGCAGTTCTTC
TRBV29-1	.	.	TRBJ1-5	CSVGQGSNQPQNF	.
TRBV10-3	TRBD1	few	TRBJ2-1	CASRQGANNEQFF	TGTGCCTCGAGACAGGGGGCTAACAATGAGCAGTTCTTC
TRBV15	.	.	TRBJ2-5	CATSRDLGAGRQETQYF	TGTGCCACCAGCAGAGATCTGGGGGCCGGGCGCCAAGAGACCCAGTACTTC
TRBV6-1	.	.	TRBJ2-7	CASSEAPGSSYEQYF	TGTGCCAGCAGTGAAGCCCCGGGGAGCTCCTACGAGCAGTACTTC
TRBV5-1	.	few	TRBJ2-5	CASSLHRQETQYF	TGCGCCAGCAGCTTGCATCGGCAAGAGACCCAGTACTTC
TRBV7-2	TRBD1	.	TRBJ1-5	CASSWTGSQPQHF	TGTGCCAGCAGCTGGACAGGGTCCCAGCCCCAGCATTTT
TRBV21-1	.	.	TRBJ1-5	CASSTSKNRDLGNQPQHF	TGTGCCAGCAGCACCTCAAAAAACAGGGATTTAGGCAATCAGCCCCAGCATTTT
TRBV19	.	.	TRBJ1-1	CASSIRDTNTEAFF	TGTGCCAGTAGTATAAGGGACACTAACACTGAAGCTTTCTTT
TRBV5-4	.	.	TRBJ1-2	CASTSMVSAGYGYTF	TGTGCCAGCACTAGTATGGTCAGCGCGGGCTATGGCTACACCTTC